This T cell receptor (beta chain) was sequenced for a study of blood T cells in healthy people across ages. Study overall: Using template switching, researchers captured about one barcoded beta molecule for each two T cells.

Each sample yielded at least 6 micrograms of PBMC total RNA. As concerns this clonotype: Its antigen is not known.

Germline V gene data show CDR1 as MNHEY and CDR2 as SMNVEV (reference sequence). J lost 11 bases, V lost 3 bases, and 11 bases had no gene match. This CDR3 has 14 amino acids. The second PCR ran about 6 to 12 cycles with a sample-barcoded 5' primer and J-beta primers. There were at least 2.5 million CDR3-containing paired-end reads obtained from each sample. MiXCR, applied by TCRdb to the 5' RACE reads, yields one record per CDR3 protein. The sample has around 940,000 distinct CDR3 sequences; roughly 47% are singletons. The study, taken as a whole, reports: Researchers report that TCR beta diversity correlated strongly with naive T cell percentage.

Specimen: blood. This receptor was identified in a woman aged 60 to 75 in good health. The rearrangement joins TRBV27 to TRBJ2-5; 8 positions match TRBD2. CDR3 region: CASSFIAGTNEQYF. CDR3 bases: TGTGCCAGCAGTTTCATAGCGGGAACCAATGAGCAGTACTTC.